This entry lists 14 T cell receptor beta chains sequenced from one sample in a study of identical twins. TCRdb reprocessed the 5' RACE reads with MiXCR, giving one entry per CDR3 protein. The top ten clones hold roughly 0.91% of a sample with 500,000 or so distinct CDR3 sequences, approximately 22% of them seen once. This same sample was also part of a study on T cells expressing NK-cell markers.

Source material: CD4+ T cells sorted from blood. The source is a woman between 18 and 29 years old in good health.

The sample holds many counts of this clonotype. The gene calls are TRBV29-1 and TRBJ1-1, with TRBD1 matching 8 bases. V shed 6 bases, J shed 2 bases, and the junction held 5 bases outside the gene matches. The CDR3 is 13 amino acids. Germline V gene data show CDR1 as SQVTM and CDR2 as ANQGSEA. DNA of the CDR3: TGCAGCGTGCGGACAGGGCTTAACACTGAAGCTTTCTTT. As protein: CSVRTGLNTEAFF.

This clonotype was picked up a small number of times. This chain joins TRBV12-3 or TRBV12-4 and TRBJ2-5; D is possibly TRBD2 (5 bases). This CDR3 is 14 amino acids long. Trimming pared 6 bases from V and 1 base from J, leaving 12 bases between. This CDR3 reads CASSLVDSQETQYF. CDR3 coding DNA: TGTGCCAGCAGCTTGGTGGACTCCCAAGAGACCCAGTACTTC.

This clonotype came up many times. J is TRBJ2-3 and V is TRBV20-1; 11 bases match TRBD2. This CDR3 has 15 residues. CDR1 and CDR2 (germline): DFQATT, SNEGSKA (reference sequence). V dropped 4 bases and J dropped 2; count of bases not matched to a gene: 5. This chain's CDR3 is CSATGTSGPTDTQYF. DNA for the CDR3: TGCAGTGCTACAGGGACTAGCGGCCCCACAGATACGCAGTATTTT.

This clonotype has just a few counts. The chain combines TRBV20-1 with TRBJ2-1; 7 positions agree with TRBD2. The CDR3 length is 14 residues. From germline, CDR1 is DFQATT and CDR2 SNEGSKA (reference sequence). Trimming removed 5 bases from V and 7 bases from J; junction bases left unmatched: 11. The CDR3 spells CSAESGLGGNEQFF. The CDR3 coding sequence is TGCAGTGCTGAATCCGGACTAGGTGGAAATGAGCAGTTCTTC.

This clonotype was recorded at least ten times. The V gene is TRBV20-1, the J gene TRBJ2-7; TRBD2 agrees at 8 bases. This CDR3 is 13 amino acids long. V trimming: 5 bases; J trimming: 4 bases; junction bases outside the gene matches: 7. CDR1 is DFQATT, CDR2 SNEGSKA, per germline (reference sequence). CDR3 in DNA: TGCAGTGCTCGTAGCGGGAACGATTACGAGCAGTACTTC. Translated, it gives CSARSGNDYEQYF.

The chain is built from TRBV20-1 and TRBJ2-1; the D is unclear. Germline CDR1 and CDR2: DFQATT and SNEGSKA (reference sequence). Between the trimmed V and J ends, which lost 0 bases and 12 bases, there was a span of 12 bases. The CDR3 spans 12 residues. The CDR3 nucleotides read TGCAGTGCTAGAGACCTCTCAAGTGGGCAGTTCTTC. Its translation: CSARDLSSGQFF.

This clonotype was observed a few times. The chain is built from TRBV3-1 and TRBJ2-1, with 8 bases aligning to TRBD1. The CDR3 extends over 14 amino acids. CDR1 and CDR2 from the germline V gene are LGHDT and YNNKEL (reference sequence). V lost 2 bases to trimming and J lost 7 bases; unmatched junction nucleotides: 4. The CDR3: CASSQRQGPNEQFF. DNA of the CDR3: TGTGCCAGCAGCCAAAGACAGGGGCCGAATGAGCAGTTCTTC.

This clonotype was counted ten times or more. The DNA for the CDR3 is TGTGCCAGCAGCCTGGGACAGGCGAACACTGAAGCTTTCTTT. Protein product: CASSLGQANTEAFF. The chain joins TRBV12-3 or TRBV12-4 to TRBJ1-1, with TRBD1 matching 8 bases. Trimming took 6 bases from V and 1 from J; bases not matched to a gene: 4. This CDR3 is 14 amino acids long.

This clonotype was seen ten or more times. The J gene is TRBJ1-5, the V gene TRBV12-3 or TRBV12-4, with unresolved D. There are 11 residues in the CDR3. Trimming took off 5 bases at V and 4 bases at J, with 3 bases between the two ends. In nucleotides, the CDR3 is TGTGCCAGCAGTGAGAATCAGCCCCAGCATTTT. This codes for CASSENQPQHF.

This clonotype showed up just a few times. The chain joins TRBV5-1 to TRBJ2-3; D not certain. Trimming removed 5 bases from V and 3 bases from J, with 13 bases in between. Germline V gives CDR1 SGHRS, CDR2 YFSETQ. The CDR3 covers 14 residues. For the CDR3, the DNA is TGCGCCAGCAGTCCCGGAGTTGTGACAGATACGCAGTATTTT. Translated: CASSPGVVTDTQYF.

Ten or more counts support this clonotype. V and J are TRBV5-5 and TRBJ2-6, with TRBD1 as a possible D gene (5 bases). V dropped 3 bases and J dropped 7 bases, with 14 bases sitting between them. Germline values: CDR1 SGHKS, CDR2 YYEKEE (reference sequence). The CDR3 length is 15 residues. The CDR3 here is CASSSLIQGANVLTF. The CDR3 nucleotides are TGTGCCAGCAGCTCATTGATCCAGGGCGCCAACGTCCTGACTTTC.

The sample holds many counts of this clonotype. The chain carries TRBV21-1 and TRBJ2-7; TRBD1, the table's D call, lacks a check against the DNA. TRBV21-1 has pseudogene status. The CDR3 has 18 residues. Written as DNA, the CDR3 is TGTGCCAGCAGCAAAGCTTGGGCCGGGACACCAAGCTCCTACGAGCAGTACTTC. As protein: CASSKAWAGTPSSYEQYF.

V gene TRBV7-3 combines with J gene TRBJ1-6, with TRBD1 as a possible D gene (5 bases). This CDR3 comprises 13 residues. V was cut by 5 bases and J by 10 bases, with 12 bases left in between. Germline V gives CDR1 SGHTA, CDR2 FQGTGA. The CDR3 region has the DNA TGTGCCAGCAGCCAGGGACTTAAATCACCCCTCCACTTT. It yields the protein CASSQGLKSPLHF.

This clonotype was found many times. The chain's CDR3 is CASSSLAGVAYNEQFF. CDR3 in DNA: TGTGCCAGCAGTTCCCTAGCGGGAGTGGCCTACAATGAGCAGTTCTTC. The chain joins TRBV27 to TRBJ2-1, with 10 nucleotides matching TRBD2. CDR3 length equals 16 residues. Germline V gene data show CDR1 as MNHEY and CDR2 as SMNVEV (reference sequence). V was clipped by 4 bases and J by 2 bases; unmatched bases: 5.